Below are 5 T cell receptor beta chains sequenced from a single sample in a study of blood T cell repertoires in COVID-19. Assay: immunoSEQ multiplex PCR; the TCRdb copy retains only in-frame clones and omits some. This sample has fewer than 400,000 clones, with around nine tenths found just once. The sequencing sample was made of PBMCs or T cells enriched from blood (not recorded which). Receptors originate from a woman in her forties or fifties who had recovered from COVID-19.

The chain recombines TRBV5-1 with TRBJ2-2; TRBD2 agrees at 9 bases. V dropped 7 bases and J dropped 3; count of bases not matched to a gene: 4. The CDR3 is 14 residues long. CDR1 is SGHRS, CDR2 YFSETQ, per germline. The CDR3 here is CASHRGGDTGELFF. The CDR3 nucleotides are TGCGCCAGCCACCGCGGGGGGGACACCGGGGAGCTGTTTTTT.

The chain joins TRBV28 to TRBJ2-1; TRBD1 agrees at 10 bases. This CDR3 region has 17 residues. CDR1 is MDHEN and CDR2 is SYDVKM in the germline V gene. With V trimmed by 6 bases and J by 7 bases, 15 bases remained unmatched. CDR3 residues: CASRPAGSGQGWNEQFF. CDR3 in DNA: TGTGCCAGCAGGCCTGCGGGATCGGGACAGGGGTGGAATGAGCAGTTCTTC.

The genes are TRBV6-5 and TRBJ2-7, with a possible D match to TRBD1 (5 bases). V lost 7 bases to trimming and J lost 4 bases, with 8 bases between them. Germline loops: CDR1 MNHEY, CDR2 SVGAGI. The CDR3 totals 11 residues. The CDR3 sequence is CASTNRYEQYF. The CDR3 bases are TGTGCCAGCACCAACAGGTACGAGCAGTACTTC.

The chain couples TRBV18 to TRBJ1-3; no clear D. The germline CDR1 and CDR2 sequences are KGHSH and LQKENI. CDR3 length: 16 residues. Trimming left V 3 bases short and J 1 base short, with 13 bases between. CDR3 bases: TGTGCCAGCTCACCGCTGATAGAGAAGTCTGGAAACACCATATATTTT. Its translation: CASSPLIEKSGNTIYF.

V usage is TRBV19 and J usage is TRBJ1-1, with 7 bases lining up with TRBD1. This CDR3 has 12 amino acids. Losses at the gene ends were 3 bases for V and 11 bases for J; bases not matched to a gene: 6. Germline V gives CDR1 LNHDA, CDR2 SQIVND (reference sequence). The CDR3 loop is CASSISDRAAFF. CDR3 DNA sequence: TGTGCCAGTAGTATTTCTGACAGGGCGGCTTTCTTT.